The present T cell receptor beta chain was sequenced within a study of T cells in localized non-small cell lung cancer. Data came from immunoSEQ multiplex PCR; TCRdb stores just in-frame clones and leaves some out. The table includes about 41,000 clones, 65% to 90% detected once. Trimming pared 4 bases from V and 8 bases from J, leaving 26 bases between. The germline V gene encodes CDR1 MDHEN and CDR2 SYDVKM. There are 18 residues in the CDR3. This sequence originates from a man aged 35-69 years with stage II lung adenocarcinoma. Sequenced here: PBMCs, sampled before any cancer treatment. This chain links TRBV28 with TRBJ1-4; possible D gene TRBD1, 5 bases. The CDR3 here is CASSSSTGGNYIGEKLFF. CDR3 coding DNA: TGTGCCAGCAGTTCCTCAACGGGGGGTAACTATATTGGGGAAAAACTGTTTTTT.